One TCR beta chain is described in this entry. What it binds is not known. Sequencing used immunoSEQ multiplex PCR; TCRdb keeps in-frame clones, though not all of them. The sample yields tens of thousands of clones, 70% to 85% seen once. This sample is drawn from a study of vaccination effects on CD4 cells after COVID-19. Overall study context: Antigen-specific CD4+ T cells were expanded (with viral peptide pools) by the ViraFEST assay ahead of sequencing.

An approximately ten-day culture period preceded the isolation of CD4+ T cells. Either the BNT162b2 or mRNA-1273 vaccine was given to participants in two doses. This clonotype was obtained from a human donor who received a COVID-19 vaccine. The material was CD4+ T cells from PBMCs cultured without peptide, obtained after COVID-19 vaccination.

The CDR3 is CASSSRGELDSPLHF. The DNA for the CDR3 is TGTGCCAGTTCCTCCAGGGGGGAGCTGGATTCACCCCTCCACTTT. The chain is built from TRBV19 and TRBJ1-6; TRBD1 matches 7 bases. The CDR3 sequence is 15 residues long. The junction had 12 bases not matched to a gene; V was cut back by 8 bases and J by 8 bases. Per the germline V gene, CDR1 is LNHDA and CDR2 is SQIVND (reference sequence).